Listed below are T cell receptor beta chains from one sample, sequenced in a study of T cells in Graves' hyperthyroidism and ophthalmopathy. TCRdb ran MiXCR on the multiplex PCR reads and lists one entry per CDR3 protein. Of fewer than 450,000 distinct CDR3 sequences listed, roughly 15% were seen once; the top ten hold 30% to 40%. The source material was blood. The receptors come from a woman in her twenties or thirties with Graves' hyperthyroidism that later progressed to Graves' ophthalmopathy. CDR3s include the opening cysteine and the closing phenylalanine or tryptophan. A D gene is named only where the DNA matches it firmly. Clone size, where shown, is once, few, many, or a class for clones that have expanded.

TRBD2,-,TRBV24-1,13,TRBJ2-7,CATRSGGAGEQYF,TGTGCCACCAGGAGCGGGGGGGCAGGGGAGCAGTACTTC
TRBD1,-,TRBV6-2/TRBV6-3,11,TRBJ1-6,CASSKTGVLHF,TGTGCCAGCAGTAAGACAGGGGTCCTCCACTTT
TRBD2,many,TRBV28,21,TRBJ2-3,CASSSPRGLADSYSSTDTQYF,TGTGCCAGCAGTAGCCCGAGAGGGCTAGCGGATTCATATTCTAGCACAGATACGCAGTATTTT
TRBD1,-,TRBV5-1,15,TRBJ2-2,CASRRGQGYTGELFF,TGCGCCAGCAGACGTGGACAGGGGTACACCGGGGAGCTGTTTTTT
TRBD2,many,TRBV12-3/TRBV12-4,13,TRBJ2-7,CASSPSGGYEQYF,TGTGCCAGCAGTCCATCGGGGGGGTACGAGCAGTACTTC
-,few,TRBV10-3,14,TRBJ2-7,CAISHSLSSYEQYF,TGTGCCATCAGCCACAGTCTAAGCTCCTACGAGCAGTACTTC
-,many,TRBV30,14,TRBJ2-5,CAWSVLSREETQYF,TGTGCCTGGAGTGTACTATCCAGGGAAGAGACCCAGTACTTC
-,-,TRBV7-9,15,TRBJ2-5,CASSLRRTAWETQYF,TGTGCCAGCAGCCTCAGGAGGACGGCATGGGAGACCCAGTACTTC
TRBD1,-,TRBV29-1,15,TRBJ2-1,CSVEHYRQGVYEQFF,TGCAGCGTTGAACATTACCGGCAGGGGGTTTATGAGCAGTTCTTC
-,few,TRBV20-1,13,TRBJ2-7,CSASGINSYEQYF,TGCAGTGCTAGCGGGATCAACTCCTACGAGCAGTACTTC
TRBD1,many,TRBV29-1,14,TRBJ1-2,CSVGTGDLAYGYTF,TGCAGCGTTGGGACAGGGGATTTAGCCTATGGCTACACCTTC
-,-,TRBV20-1,12,TRBJ2-3,CSARDVEDTQYF,TGCAGTGCTAGAGATGTGGAAGATACGCAGTATTTT
-,many,TRBV27,15,TRBJ1-6,CASRLLGSYNSPLHF,TGTGCCAGCAGACTACTGGGCTCCTATAATTCACCCCTCCACTTT
-,many,TRBV7-2,15,TRBJ2-3,CASSLHSMLEDTQYF,TGTGCCAGCAGCTTACACAGCATGTTGGAAGATACGCAGTATTTT
-,once,TRBV29-1,13,TRBJ2-2,CSVDLLNTGELFF,TGCAGCGTTGACTTACTGAACACCGGGGAGCTGTTTTTT
-,-,TRBV4-1,15,TRBJ2-2,CASSQEAANTGELFF,TGCGCCAGCAGCCAAGAGGCAGCGAACACCGGGGAGCTGTTTTTT
TRBD1,many,TRBV2,14,TRBJ1-5,CASAGQAAYQPQHF,TGTGCCAGCGCGGGACAGGCCGCCTATCAGCCCCAGCATTTT
-,many,TRBV28,19,TRBJ2-4,CASSTRLEREREAKNIQYF,TGTGCCAGCAGTACCCGCCTGGAGCGAGAAAGGGAAGCCAAAAACATTCAGTACTTC
-,many,TRBV25-1,12,TRBJ2-1,CASSDFNNEQFF,TGTGCCAGCAGTGATTTTAACAATGAGCAGTTCTTC
TRBD1,many,TRBV28,14,TRBJ1-1,CASSRDRVNTEAFF,TGTGCCAGTAGCCGGGACAGGGTAAACACTGAAGCTTTCTTT
-,few,TRBV4-1,17,TRBJ1-2,CASSPLEGNPVAYGYTF,TGCGCCAGCAGCCCCCTTGAAGGCAATCCTGTTGCCTATGGCTACACCTTC
-,many,TRBV5-8,14,TRBJ1-5,CASSLAAGVQPQHF,TGTGCCAGCAGCTTGGCGGCAGGGGTCCAGCCCCAGCATTTT
-,many,TRBV5-6,13,TRBJ2-3,CASSGDSTDTQYF,TGTGCCAGCAGCGGCGACAGCACAGATACGCAGTATTTT
TRBD2,-,TRBV12-3/TRBV12-4,18,TRBJ2-3,CASSFLTSGGSGTDTQYF,TGTGCCAGCAGTTTTCTGACTAGCGGGGGGTCCGGCACAGATACGCAGTATTTT
-,few,TRBV6-1,13,TRBJ1-1,CASTAGQSTEAFF,TGTGCCAGCACCGCCGGACAGAGCACTGAAGCTTTCTTT
-,many,TRBV10-3,12,TRBJ1-1,CAISIRGTEAFF,TGTGCCATCAGTATCAGAGGGACTGAAGCTTTCTTT
-,-,TRBV5-1,15,TRBJ2-3,CASSLLASDTDTQYF,TGCGCCAGCAGCTTGTTGGCTAGCGATACAGATACGCAGTATTTT
-,many,TRBV12-3/TRBV12-4,14,TRBJ2-2,CASSLAVNTGELFF,TGTGCCAGCAGTTTGGCGGTGAACACCGGGGAGCTGTTTTTT
TRBD1,many,TRBV6-2/TRBV6-3,14,TRBJ2-7,CASTNRDRAYEQYF,TGTGCCAGCACAAACCGGGACAGGGCCTACGAGCAGTACTTC
-,-,TRBV19,17,TRBJ2-6,CASSTWDGSSGANVLTF,TGTGCCAGTAGTACCTGGGACGGGAGCTCTGGGGCCAACGTCCTGACTTTC
TRBD2,few,TRBV29-1,15,TRBJ2-7,CSVGRTSGRGYEQYF,TGCAGCGTTGGCCGGACTAGCGGGAGGGGGTACGAGCAGTACTTC
TRBD1,-,TRBV5-1,15,TRBJ1-1,CASSPHDRGTTEAFF,TGCGCCAGCAGCCCTCACGACAGGGGTACAACTGAAGCTTTCTTT
-,-,TRBV7-9,14,TRBJ2-3,CASYSTVGTDTQYF,TGTGCCAGTTATAGCACCGTCGGCACAGATACGCAGTATTTT
-,many,TRBV9,15,TRBJ1-1,CASSVGDGRDTEAFF,TGTGCCAGCAGCGTAGGGGACGGGAGGGACACTGAAGCTTTCTTT
-,-,TRBV9,13,TRBJ2-1,CASSPTRGREQFF,TGTGCCAGCAGCCCGACTAGGGGACGGGAGCAGTTCTTC
-,many,TRBV30,9,TRBJ1-1,CACEPRAFF,TGTGCCTGCGAACCCAGAGCTTTCTTT
-,-,TRBV7-2,13,TRBJ1-4,CASSQDRREKLFF,TGTGCCAGCAGCCAAGATCGGAGGGAAAAACTGTTTTTT
TRBD1,many,TRBV19,14,TRBJ2-1,CASSGTGESNEQFF,TGTGCCAGTAGTGGGACAGGGGAATCGAATGAGCAGTTCTTC
-,few,TRBV6-1,14,TRBJ1-1,CTSSEGRRGTEAFF,TGTACCAGCAGTGAGGGACGGCGAGGAACTGAAGCTTTCTTT
-,few,TRBV20-1,12,TRBJ2-7,CSASDSSYEQYF,TGCAGTGCTAGCGACAGCTCCTACGAGCAGTACTTC
-,many,TRBV20-1,15,TRBJ2-5,CSARDGRQGEETQYF,TGCAGTGCTAGAGACGGGAGACAGGGAGAAGAGACCCAGTACTTC
-,many,TRBV18,14,TRBJ1-1,CASSPTRGNTEAFF,TGTGCCAGCTCACCAACGCGGGGGAACACTGAAGCTTTCTTT
-,-,TRBV20-1,15,TRBJ2-7,CSARSGLDYLGKQYF,TGCAGTGCTAGATCGGGGTTGGACTATCTCGGAAAGCAGTACTTC
-,many,TRBV3-1,16,TRBJ1-5,CASSQEYRRLGQPQHF,TGTGCCAGCAGCCAAGAGTACAGGAGATTGGGTCAGCCCCAGCATTTT
-,few,TRBV6-1,16,TRBJ1-5,CASSERQHFSNQPQHF,TGTGCCAGCAGTGAACGACAGCACTTTAGCAATCAGCCCCAGCATTTT
-,few,TRBV19,15,TRBJ1-1,CASSMPGRLNTEAFF,TGTGCCAGTAGTATGCCCGGTCGGTTGAACACTGAAGCTTTCTTT
TRBD1,few,TRBV28,14,TRBJ1-1,CASSLQPTGKEAFF,TGTGCCAGCAGTTTACAGCCGACAGGGAAGGAAGCTTTCTTT
-,few,TRBV19,15,TRBJ1-5,CASSIYPGIDQPQHF,TGTGCCAGTAGTATCTACCCAGGGATAGATCAGCCCCAGCATTTT
TRBD1,-,TRBV9,15,TRBJ2-1,CASSGAGTGDNEQFF,TGTGCCAGCAGCGGCGCCGGGACAGGGGACAATGAGCAGTTCTTC
-,many,TRBV2,15,TRBJ1-1,CASSGGGQGNTEAFF,TGTGCCAGCAGTGGAGGTGGTCAGGGGAACACTGAAGCTTTCTTT
-,-,TRBV2,20,TRBJ2-3,CASGAGGPEWTGVKTDTQYF,TGTGCCAGCGGAGCGGGGGGGCCGGAATGGACAGGGGTTAAGACAGATACGCAGTATTTT
TRBD1,many,TRBV27,14,TRBJ1-2,CASSLGQGTYGYTF,TGTGCCAGCAGTCTCGGACAGGGAACCTATGGCTACACCTTC